The 16 T cell receptor beta chains below all came from one sample that was sequenced in a study of T cell clonality in common variable immunodeficiency. TCRdb's copy holds only in-frame clones and misses some; the assay was immunoSEQ multiplex PCR. The sample shows over 55,000 clones, none of them appearing just once. The sample taken for sequencing was peripheral blood mononuclear cells. The receptor source for this set is a person between 18 and 69 years old in good health.

This clone occurred a few times. Sequencing ends 3 residues short of the CDR3 end; the germline J gene provides the rest. The chain combines TRBV20-1 with TRBJ2-7; D remains unclear. The CDR3 length is 12 residues. V was trimmed by 0 bases and J by 5 bases, leaving 8 bases between them. From germline, CDR1 is DFQATT and CDR2 SNEGSKA (reference sequence). The CDR3: CSARDRGDEQYF. The part of the CDR3 DNA that was read is TGCAGTGCTAGAGATCGCGGAGACGAG.

This clone was seen at least ten times. The CDR3 end lies 3 residues beyond the end of the read and is filled in from the germline J gene. V gene TRBV5-4 combines with J gene TRBJ2-1; D perhaps matches TRBD2 (6 bases). Germline-derived CDR1 and CDR2 are SGHNT and YYREEE (reference sequence). Trimming left V 0 bases short and J 7 bases short, with 17 bases between. This CDR3 has 16 amino acids. Here the CDR3 reads CASSLGGESGRNEQFF. CDR3 DNA (partial): TGTGCCAGCAGCTTGGGGGGGGAGTCCGGGCGGAATGAG.

This clone was counted many times. The sequenced fragment ends 3 residues before the CDR3 boundary, so the rest is inferred from the germline J gene. The chain has TRBV12-3 or TRBV12-4 and TRBJ2-2; TRBD2 matches at 12 bases. This CDR3 is 15 amino acids long. The V gene end was trimmed by 4 bases and the J gene end by 7 bases; junction bases not matched to a gene: 4. This CDR3 reads CASSSSGRAGGELFF. The CDR3 DNA, read in part, is TGTGCCAGCAGTTCTAGCGGGAGGGCGGGCGGGGAG.

This clone has ten or more counts. Sequencing ends 3 residues short of the CDR3 end; the germline J gene provides the rest. The chain recombines TRBV23-1 with TRBJ1-1; 7 bases align to TRBD1. TRBV23-1 is given ORF status, its function remaining uncertain. CDR3 length: 21 residues. J gave up 0 bases and V 0 bases, and 19 bases lay outside the gene matches. The CDR3 here is CASSQSAHTRQGNIMNTEAFF. The CDR3 bases that were read are TGCGCCAGCAGTCAATCGGCACATACACGACAGGGCAATATAATGAACACTGAA.

This clone was counted at least ten times. The read ends 3 residues shy of where the CDR3 ends; the end is completed using the germline J gene. This rearrangement joins TRBV18 to TRBJ2-5; no clear D gene. The CDR3 loop spans 14 amino acids. CDR1 is KGHSH, CDR2 LQKENI, per germline. V dropped 2 bases and J dropped 0 bases, with 7 bases sitting between them. CDR3 bases read: TGTGCCAGCTCACCAAGACAAAACCAAGAGACC. As protein: CASSPRQNQET. The full CDR3 reads CASSPRQNQETQYF.

This clone was seen ten or more times. The read is 3 residues too short to cover the CDR3 end, so that end is filled in from the germline J gene. The chain uses TRBV4-1 and TRBJ2-2; D gene ambiguous. V was cut by 2 bases and J by 3 bases, with 7 bases left in between. This CDR3 has 14 amino acids. Looked up from germline, CDR1 is MGHRA and CDR2 is YSYEKL. The part of the CDR3 DNA that was read is TGCGCCAGCAGCCAACAGTCCCACACCGGGGAG. Translated, it gives CASSQQSHTGE. The CDR3 as a whole reads CASSQQSHTGELFF.

This clone was seen ten or more times. Coverage ceases 3 residues before the CDR3 finishes, and the germline J gene fills in the end. The rearrangement links TRBV5-1 to TRBJ2-7, with D perhaps TRBD1 (6 bases). With 2 bases removed from V and 4 bases from J, the gap between germline ends came to 10 bases. The germline V gene has CDR1 SGHRS and CDR2 YFSETQ. The CDR3 consists of 13 residues. Incomplete CDR3 DNA: TGCGCCAGCAGCTTCGGCGGACAGTACGAG. It translates to CASSFGGQYE. The full CDR3 reads CASSFGGQYEQYF.

The part of the CDR3 DNA that was read is TGTGCCAGCACCGCGGGGCAGTCCTACGAG. Its protein product is CASTAGQSYE. The entire CDR3 protein is CASTAGQSYEQYF. J is TRBJ2-7 and V is TRBV2, with D tentatively TRBD2 (6 bases). The read terminates 3 residues ahead of where the CDR3 ends, so the germline J gene completes it. Germline CDR1 SNHLY, CDR2 FYNNEI. V gave up 7 bases and J gave up 1 base, with 11 bases separating them. This CDR3 has 13 amino acids.

At least ten counts were recorded for this clone. Coverage ceases 3 residues before the CDR3 finishes, and the germline J gene fills in the end. The chain links TRBV18 to TRBJ1-1; D is undetermined. Germline values: CDR1 KGHSH, CDR2 LQKENI. The CDR3 length is 14 residues. V was clipped by 3 bases and J by 2 bases, with 10 bases between them. The CDR3 spells CASSPTEGNTEAFF. Partial CDR3 DNA: TGTGCCAGCTCACCCACGGAGGGTAACACTGAA.

This clone has a count of ten or more. The CDR3 region is CASRGRQGVGYNEQFF. Partial CDR3 DNA: TGTGCCAGTAGGGGGAGACAGGGGGTGGGCTACAATGAG. V gene TRBV19 combines with J gene TRBJ2-1; TRBD1 aligns across 9 bases. The read terminates 3 residues ahead of where the CDR3 ends, so the germline J gene completes it. CDR1 and CDR2 (germline): LNHDA, SQIVND (reference sequence). The J segment lost 3 bases and the V segment lost 6 bases, leaving 9 bases of the junction unmatched. The CDR3 is 16 residues long. The full variable domain, completed using reference TRBV19 and TRBJ2-1, is DGGITQSPKYLFRKEGQNVTLSCEQNLNHDAMYWYRQDPGQGLRLIYYSQIVNDFQKGDIAEGYSVSREKKESFPLTVTSAQKNPTAFYLCASRGRQGVGYNEQFFGPGTRLTVL.

This clone showed up many times. An end of the junction does not agree with germline; a read error may underlie this. The CDR3 extends 3 residues past the end of the read, so its final part is completed from the germline J gene. J is TRBJ2-7 and V is TRBV4-2; 10 bases line up with TRBD2. Per germline, CDR1 LGHNA and CDR2 YNFKEQ. This CDR3 is 15 amino acids long. The CDR3 sequence is CASSQGLAASYEQYF. The CDR3 bases that were read are TGCGCCAGCAGCCAAGGACTAGCGGCAAGCTACGAG.

This clone turned up a few times. Read sequence stops 3 residues before the CDR3 end, and the germline J gene provides the missing end. The J gene is TRBJ1-1, the V gene TRBV11-2; D uncertain. The germline V gene encodes CDR1 SGHAT and CDR2 FQNNGV. This CDR3 contains 15 residues. The V and J ends lost 0 bases and 5 bases respectively, with 13 bases between them. CDR3 DNA (partial): TGTGCCAGCAGCTTAGATATGTGGATAGGGACTGAA. It yields the protein CASSLDMWIGTE. The whole CDR3 protein reads CASSLDMWIGTEAFF.

In its sample, this clone was seen many times. The read terminates 3 residues before the CDR3 end, so the remaining end is supplied by the germline J gene. The chain combines TRBV19 with TRBJ1-5; 8 nucleotides match TRBD1. Germline CDR1 and CDR2: LNHDA and SQIVND (reference sequence). The V segment lost 3 bases and the J segment 5 bases; nucleotides outside the gene matches: 6. The CDR3 extends over 15 amino acids. CDR3: CASSIGQGRYQPQHF. The DNA read from the CDR3 is TGTGCCAGTAGTATCGGACAGGGAAGGTATCAGCCC.

This clone was seen ten or more times. The missing CDR3 end, 3 residues past where the read stops, is filled in from the germline J gene. The V and J genes are TRBV7-2 and TRBJ2-7, with 12 bases fitting TRBD2. Trimming removed 0 bases from V and 6 bases from J; junction bases left unmatched: 0. The CDR3 covers 14 residues. The germline V gene encodes CDR1 SGHTA and CDR2 FQGNSA. The CDR3 region is CASSLAGLAGEQYF. The CDR3 DNA, read in part, is TGTGCCAGCAGCTTAGCGGGACTAGCGGGCGAG.

The table lists this clone with many counts. The read ends 3 residues shy of where the CDR3 ends; the end is completed using the germline J gene. The J gene is TRBJ2-7, the V gene TRBV6-2 or TRBV6-3; a possible D gene is TRBD2 (5 bases). Deletions cut 5 bases from V and 5 bases from J, with 22 bases between. The CDR3 sequence is 16 residues long. Per the germline V gene, CDR1 is MNHEY and CDR2 is SVGEGT. Partial CDR3 DNA: TGTGCCAGCAGTGCTCGCCTCCTGACTATTTTCAACGAG. It specifies CASSARLLTIFNE. From start to end, the CDR3 is CASSARLLTIFNEQYF.

This clone showed up many times. The read gets to within 3 residues of the CDR3 end, and the germline J gene fills in the rest. This chain joins TRBV7-9 and TRBJ1-5, with 7 bases aligning to TRBD1. The germline gives CDR1 SEHNR, CDR2 FQNEAQ (reference sequence). The CDR3 spans 15 residues. The J segment lost 4 bases and the V segment lost 1 base, leaving 4 bases of the junction unmatched. CDR3 DNA (partial): TGTGCCAGCAGCTTAGGGGACAGTGGGAATCAGCCC. Residues: CASSLGDSGNQP. The complete CDR3 protein is CASSLGDSGNQPQHF. The full variable domain, rest sourced from reference TRBV7-9 and TRBJ1-5, is DTGVSQNPRHKITKRGQNVTFRCDPISEHNRLYWYRQTLGQGPEFLTYFQNEAQLEKSRLLSDRFSAERPKGSFSTLEIQRTEQGDSAMYLCASSLGDSGNQPQHFGDGTRLSIL.